Listed below are T cell receptor beta chains from one sample, sequenced in a study of T cell repertoires in cytomegalovirus infection. TCRdb ran MiXCR on the reads and lists one entry per CDR3 protein. In the table there are under 200,000 distinct CDR3 sequences, 8.5% to 10% of which are singletons. Material: PBMCs. The receptor source for this set is a human donor in good health (CMV status not recorded). Some clones in this sample may be carry-over from other donors' samples. Each CDR3 is given with its conserved first and last residue. D genes are given only for firm matches. Clone size, where shown, is once, few, many, or a class for clones that have expanded.

d_call,j_call,v_call,clone_size,cdr3_aa,cdr3_nt
NA,TRBJ2-3,TRBV7-9,NA,CASSPDPGTDTQYF,TGTGCCAGCAGCCCCGACCCGGGTACAGATACGCAGTATTTT
NA,TRBJ2-5,TRBV5-4,few,CASSLWPDSLQETQYF,TGTGCCAGCAGCTTGTGGCCTGACAGCCTCCAAGAGACCCAGTACTTC
NA,TRBJ1-5,TRBV7-9,many,CASSLTLNQPQHF,TGTGCCAGCAGCTTGACGTTAAATCAGCCCCAGCATTTT
NA,TRBJ1-1,TRBV7-2,many,CASSLGGFNTEAFF,TGTGCCAGCAGCTTAGGCGGATTCAACACTGAAGCTTTCTTT
NA,TRBJ1-5,TRBV7-2,many,CASSPGGGRQPQHF,TGTGCCAGCAGCCCAGGTGGGGGGAGACAGCCCCAGCATTTT
NA,TRBJ1-1,TRBV4-1,few,CASSQGPLGRNLNTEAFF,TGCGCCAGCAGCCAAGGACCGCTGGGACGGAACCTTAACACTGAAGCTTTCTTT
NA,TRBJ2-5,TRBV7-2,many,CASSDTTSPGLSETQYF,TGTGCCAGCAGCGACACCACGAGCCCGGGACTTTCAGAGACCCAGTACTTC
TRBD2,TRBJ2-7,TRBV13,few,CASSWGTSSYEQYF,TGTGCCAGCAGCTGGGGGACTAGCTCCTACGAGCAGTACTTC
TRBD1,TRBJ1-1,TRBV14,NA,CASSQASTGEAFF,TGTGCCAGCAGCCAGGCTTCGACAGGGGAAGCTTTCTTT
TRBD2,TRBJ2-1,TRBV6-2/TRBV6-3,many,CASSSFQRESYEQFF,TGTGCCAGCAGTTCGTTTCAGCGGGAGTCGTATGAGCAGTTCTTC
NA,TRBJ2-1,TRBV7-6,many,CASSEPQGSYNEQFF,TGTGCCAGCAGCGAGCCCCAGGGCTCCTACAATGAGCAGTTCTTC
NA,TRBJ2-3,TRBV5-1,NA,CASSLAVGTDTQYF,TGCGCCAGCAGCTTGGCTGTCGGCACAGATACGCAGTATTTT
NA,TRBJ2-7,TRBV6-2/TRBV6-3,many,CASTGGKAYEQYF,TGTGCCAGCACCGGAGGGAAAGCCTACGAGCAGTACTTC
NA,TRBJ1-2,TRBV7-8,many,CASSSAGDGYTF,TGTGCCAGCAGCTCCGCGGGGGATGGCTACACCTTC
NA,TRBJ2-1,TRBV7-2,many,CASSSRGTQGRNEQFF,TGTGCCAGCAGCTCCAGGGGGACACAGGGGAGGAATGAGCAGTTCTTC
NA,TRBJ1-3,TRBV7-8,many,CASSLLPELGGFSGNTIYF,TGTGCCAGCAGCTTACTGCCAGAACTAGGAGGTTTCTCTGGAAACACCATATATTTT
NA,TRBJ2-1,TRBV5-1,many,CASSSRSISYNEQFF,TGCGCCAGCAGCTCCAGGAGCATCTCCTACAATGAGCAGTTCTTC
NA,TRBJ2-1,TRBV28,many,CASSTGTRNLNEQFF,TGTGCCAGCAGTACCGGGACCCGAAACCTCAATGAGCAGTTCTTC
TRBD2,TRBJ2-1,TRBV7-2,many,CASSPGTSGINEQFF,TGTGCCAGCAGCCCTGGGACTAGCGGGATCAATGAGCAGTTCTTC
NA,TRBJ1-1,TRBV5-5,NA,CASSPSMGGYTEAFF,TGTGCCAGCAGCCCTTCAATGGGGGGCTACACTGAAGCTTTCTTT
NA,TRBJ2-3,TRBV9,NA,CASSAEKGIGTDTQYF,TGTGCCAGCAGCGCCGAAAAGGGGATAGGCACAGATACGCAGTATTTT
NA,TRBJ2-7,TRBV27,NA,CASSLTGRFYEQYF,TGTGCCAGCAGTCTGACGGGACGGTTCTACGAGCAGTACTTC
NA,TRBJ1-1,TRBV11-2,once,CASSLGVLSNTEAFF,TGTGCCAGCAGCTTAGGGGTGCTCTCGAACACTGAAGCTTTCTTT
TRBD2,TRBJ2-1,TRBV7-6,many,CASAAGRPYNEQFF,TGTGCCTCCGCAGCGGGGCGCCCTTACAATGAGCAGTTCTTC
TRBD2,TRBJ2-5,TRBV14,NA,CASSPGLAEKETQYF,TGTGCCAGCAGCCCGGGACTAGCGGAGAAAGAGACCCAGTACTTC
NA,TRBJ2-6,TRBV7-2,many,CASSLGLSGANVLTF,TGTGCCAGCAGCTTGGGTCTCTCTGGGGCCAACGTCCTGACTTTC
TRBD1,TRBJ1-2,TRBV14,NA,CASSQGPVDRNYGYTF,TGTGCCAGCAGCCAAGGTCCCGTGGACAGGAACTATGGCTACACCTTC
TRBD1,TRBJ2-7,TRBV2,NA,CASRAGTAYEQYF,TGTGCCAGCAGAGCCGGGACAGCCTACGAGCAGTACTTC
NA,TRBJ1-5,TRBV20-1,NA,CSARSMGLGPNQPQHF,TGCAGTGCTAGGTCCATGGGTTTGGGGCCAAATCAGCCCCAGCATTTT